Listed here is a single TCR beta chain. Its binding antigen is unknown. No base qualities exist here, and no much larger clone lies one base off it. Enrolling through a virtual design, the prospective study's participants ranged in age from roughly 18 to 95 years and lived across roughly 23 United States geographic areas. Cohort assignment in the prospective study relied on participant-reported clinical history from a screening survey and a study questionnaire. For ImmuneRACE Cohort 3, a participant was defined as recovered based on two consecutive negative NP/OP PCR tests, clearance by a healthcare professional, or resolution of symptoms. In the prospective study, whole blood, serum and a nasopharyngeal or oropharyngeal swab were collected from each participant by mobile phlebotomists. Participants in the prospective study had the option to provide additional blood draws and questionnaires over a roughly 2-month period. Prospective study blood samples were shipped either frozen or at room temperature before DNA extraction.

This sample stems from a study of blood T cell repertoires in COVID-19 (dated by TCRdb to 2020 to 2022). Some background on the complete study: Samples from collaborators originated in the United States, Italy and Spain and spanned both the acute and convalescent phases of COVID-19. The material from the prospective study consisted of cDNA or gDNA derived from T cells, B-cell-depleted T cells, or PBMCs. Deeply sampled blood TCRbeta repertoires from subjects exposed to, actively infected with, or recovered from COVID-19 were included in the dataset. A freely available public database, intended as a resource for researchers studying the immune response to SARS-CoV-2, is where the repertoires were released. The samples were drawn from the first 160 participants of the ongoing ImmuneRACE study and from some 1,300 subjects provided by 6 global collaborators. The sample metadata nearly always contained a de-identified subject ID, COVID-19 status, age in years and sex. HLA class I and class II types, where available, came from metadata supplied by the sample provider rather than from assay-based typing. Here is what the overall study found, with its caveats: Clinical and demographic metadata were provided uncurated, with the amount varying by source and participant.

For CDR1 and CDR2, the germline V gene lists LGHNA and YNFKEQ. Counted from cysteine to phenylalanine, this CDR3 has 17 amino acids. Left in the record is the CDR3 DNA by itself, 51 bases read in frame from the first base. V drops 0 bases and J drops 4 bases, leaving 18 bases in between. TCRbeta CDR3 regions were amplified from genomic DNA by means of the immunoSEQ Assay, a bias-controlled multiplex PCR. As for the authors' bioinformatics: Within the assay, amplification of reference gene primers was used to estimate how many nucleated cells each sample contained. To quantify the absolute abundance of each unique TCRbeta CDR3 rearrangement, sequence reads were collapsed and filtered. For each sample, productive Simpson clonality was calculated as the square root of Simpson's diversity index over productive rearrangements. TCRdb stores this immuneACCESS table with in-frame sequences only. Part of the clones is absent; in the studies checked, under half of the shortfall reflects unresolved V genes, and no reason is known for the rest. V and J calls and clone size are those listed in that table; D and trimming were worked out from the DNA. The sample records about 190,000 clones, roughly 83% of which are singletons. Roughly 3.2% of the sample goes to the ten largest clones.

This receptor was obtained from a woman aged 30 to 39 who had recovered from COVID-19. Sequenced: PBMCs or T cells enriched from blood (not recorded which). The chain was built from TRBV4-2 and TRBJ1-2; no D gene is confidently identified. The CDR3: CASSQEPHLVEGYGYTF. The nucleotide sequence is TGTGCCAGCAGCCAAGAACCTCATCTGGTAGAGGGCTATGGCTACACCTTC.